The 21 T cell receptor beta chains reported below all come from one sample, sequenced in a study of TIL therapy for anti-PD-1-resistant metastatic lung cancer. Time point described: pre-treatment sample, taken before nivolumab and TIL therapy. The libraries were made with immunoSEQ v3. Assay: immunoSEQ multiplex PCR; the TCRdb copy retains only in-frame clones and omits some. Among about 59,000 clones, roughly 80% were seen once, and the ten largest hold 1.5% to 2%. The material was blood, obtained at baseline. The source of these receptors is a person between 25 and 79 years old with non-small cell lung cancer.

V and J are TRBV6-6 and TRBJ1-1; a possible D gene is TRBD1 (6 bases). This CDR3 has 14 residues. Germline-derived CDR1 and CDR2 are MNHNY and SVGAGI (reference sequence). V shed 2 bases and J shed 0 bases, with 7 bases lying between them. The CDR3 sequence: CASSYGQMNTEAFF. The CDR3 DNA reads as TGTGCCAGCAGTTACGGACAGATGAACACTGAAGCTTTCTTT.

The V call is TRBV15, the J call TRBJ1-5; 8 bases line up with TRBD1. The CDR3 is made up of 14 amino acids. With 1 base clipped from V and 4 bases from J, the junction kept 0 bases outside the gene matches. Germline V gene lookup returns CDR1 LNHNV and CDR2 YYDKDF (reference sequence). Here the CDR3 reads CATSRGQGNQPQHF. CDR3 in DNA: TGTGCCACCAGCAGAGGACAGGGGAATCAGCCCCAGCATTTT.

The DNA of the CDR3 is TGTGCCAGCAGCTTTGGCGGGAGTAGGTTCAATGAGCAGTTCTTC. Its translation: CASSFGGSRFNEQFF. This chain links TRBV5-4 with TRBJ2-1; TRBD2 matches 7 bases. This CDR3 comprises 15 residues. Losses at the gene ends were 2 bases for V and 6 bases for J; bases not matched to a gene: 8. Germline V lookup: CDR1 SGHNT, CDR2 YYREEE (reference sequence).

This clone has a single count. This rearrangement joins TRBV7-8 to TRBJ1-1; 7 bases map to TRBD1. The junction had 10 bases not matched to a gene; V was cut back by 5 bases and J by 1 base. Germline V CDR1 and CDR2: SGHVS, FQNEAQ. CDR3 length: 16 amino acids. CDR3 region: CASSPRQGQGNTEAFF. The DNA for the CDR3 is TGTGCCAGCAGCCCCAGACAGGGACAAGGGAACACTGAAGCTTTCTTT.

The rearrangement joins TRBV28 to TRBJ1-5, with D hard to call. The V and J ends lost 5 bases and 2 bases respectively, with 10 bases between them. Germline lookup yields CDR1 MDHEN and CDR2 SYDVKM. This CDR3 has 14 residues. DNA of the CDR3: TGTGCCAGCAGTCGGCGTGGGGGCAATCAGCCCCAGCATTTT. Translated: CASSRRGGNQPQHF.

The chain joins TRBV6-6 to TRBJ2-7, with D uncertain. CDR3 length: 15 amino acids. Germline V gene sequence: CDR1 MNHNY, CDR2 SVGAGI (reference sequence). V was pared by 4 bases and J by 7 bases, with 20 bases between. As DNA, the CDR3 is TGTGCCAGCAGTTCACACTTGAACCAGATCCGGGAGCAGTACTTC. It is translated as CASSSHLNQIREQYF.

For this clone: The identical CDR3 is also encoded by other nucleotide sequences in the sample. The J gene is TRBJ2-3, the V gene TRBV29-1, with 12 bases identical to TRBD2. J gave up 3 bases and V 7 bases, and 2 bases lay outside the gene matches. The CDR3 totals 13 residues. Per germline, CDR1 SQVTM and CDR2 ANQGSEA. CDR3 coding DNA: TGCAGCGGGGGGACTAGCGGGACAGATACGCAGTATTTT. Its translation is CSGGTSGTDTQYF.

This chain joins TRBV7-2 and TRBJ2-6; D unclear. CDR1 SGHTA and CDR2 FQGNSA come from the germline V gene. The CDR3 has 16 amino acids. Trimming left V 1 base short and J 0 bases short, with 7 bases between. The CDR3 reads CASSLDFPSGANVLTF. As DNA, the CDR3 is TGTGCCAGCAGCTTAGATTTTCCCTCTGGGGCCAACGTCCTGACTTTC.

This chain joins TRBV11-2 and TRBJ2-7, with a weak D call TRBD2 (6 bases). V lost 2 bases and J 2 bases, leaving 13 bases between the germline ends. The CDR3 runs to 15 residues. CDR1 SGHAT and CDR2 FQNNGV come from the germline V gene. DNA of the CDR3: TGTGCCAGCAGCTTATCAGGACTAAACACCTACGAGCAGTACTTC. It is translated as CASSLSGLNTYEQYF.

The chain has TRBV5-6 and TRBJ1-3; D remains unclear. The ends were cut back, 0 bases at V and 0 bases at J, with 7 bases in the middle. The germline V gene encodes CDR1 SGHDT and CDR2 YYEEEE. The CDR3 runs 15 residues. CDR3 DNA sequence: TGTGCCAGCAGCTTGGTTCGGAGCTCTGGAAACACCATATATTTT. It translates to CASSLVRSSGNTIYF.

J is TRBJ2-7 and V is TRBV11-3, with D uncertain. The CDR3 runs 15 residues. CDR1 and CDR2 from the germline V gene are SGHNT and YENEEA. The germline V and J ends were trimmed by 6 bases and 1 base, with 16 bases remaining between them. CDR3 sequence reads: CASRARNNPSYEQYF. The CDR3, as DNA: TGTGCCAGCAGAGCCCGAAATAATCCATCCTACGAGCAGTACTTC.

This chain links TRBV6-5 with TRBJ2-1, with 9 bases that match TRBD2. Germline loops: CDR1 MNHEY, CDR2 SVGAGI. This CDR3 has 15 amino acids. Germline trimming cut 7 bases from V and 8 bases from J; bases unmatched to any gene: 12. CDR3 DNA sequence: TGTGCCAGCACGCCCGGGCTAGCGGGACGTCATGAGCAGTTCTTC. Amino acid sequence: CASTPGLAGRHEQFF.

The sample holds a few counts of this clone. The chain is built from TRBV5-1 and TRBJ2-3, with D perhaps given as TRBD1 or TRBD2 (5 bases each). CDR3 size: 15 residues. Trimming took 4 bases from V and 0 from J, leaving 12 bases between them. Per germline, CDR1 SGHRS and CDR2 YFSETQ. This CDR3 reads CASSEPGRSTDTQYF. As DNA, the CDR3 is TGCGCCAGCAGCGAACCGGGACGGAGCACAGATACGCAGTATTTT.

The genes are TRBV11-2 and TRBJ2-5; no firm D call. CDR1 and CDR2 (germline): SGHAT, FQNNGV. Trimming removed 5 bases at V and 1 base at J, with 8 bases between. This CDR3 contains 13 residues. CDR3 coding DNA: TGTGCCAGCAGCCGGGTCCGCCAAGAGACCCAGTACTTC. The encoded protein is CASSRVRQETQYF.

The chain links TRBV5-6 to TRBJ2-5; D may be TRBD2 (5 bases). Looked up from germline, CDR1 is SGHDT and CDR2 is YYEEEE. The V and J ends lost 4 bases and 2 bases respectively, with 12 bases between them. The CDR3 length is 14 residues. CDR3 region: CASSPPPGQETQYF. DNA for the CDR3: TGTGCCAGCAGCCCTCCCCCGGGGCAAGAGACCCAGTACTTC. The full variable domain, its missing parts supplied by reference TRBV5-6 and TRBJ2-5, is DAGVTQSPTHLIKTRGQQVTLRCSPKSGHDTVSWYQQALGQGPQFIFQYYEEEERQRGNFPDRFSGHQFPNYSSELNVNALLLGDSALYLCASSPPPGQETQYFGPGTRLLVL.

The chain is built from TRBV9 and TRBJ2-3; TRBD2 agrees at 8 bases. V shed 0 bases and J 0 bases; nucleotides not matched to a gene: 15. The CDR3 covers 20 residues. CDR1 is SGDLS, CDR2 YYNGEE, per germline. The CDR3 loop reads CASSVAIFAGGSLSTDTQYF. DNA of the CDR3: TGTGCCAGCAGCGTAGCTATTTTTGCGGGAGGCTCCCTTAGCACAGATACGCAGTATTTT.

The chain combines TRBV6-1 with TRBJ1-3; a weak D match, TRBD1 (5 bases). The CDR3 covers 14 residues. The V end lost 10 bases, the J end lost 4 bases, and 17 bases lay between the germline ends. CDR1 MNHNS and CDR2 SASEGT come from the germline V gene. The CDR3 DNA follows: TGTGCCACCGGCGAAACCGACAGCGGAAACACCATATATTTT. It encodes CATGETDSGNTIYF.

The chain uses TRBV9 and TRBJ2-2, with TRBD2 matching over 14 bases. Germline V gives CDR1 SGDLS, CDR2 YYNGEE. The CDR3 is 17 residues long. The V gene end was trimmed by 2 bases and the J gene end by 4 bases; junction bases not matched to a gene: 4. CDR3 coding DNA: TGTGCCAGCAGCGTGGGACTAGCGGGAGTCTTCACCGGGGAGCTGTTTTTT. Translated: CASSVGLAGVFTGELFF. Filled out from reference TRBV9 and TRBJ2-2, the complete variable domain reads DSGVTQTPKHLITATGQRVTLRCSPRSGDLSVYWYQQSLDQGLQFLIQYYNGEERAKGNILERFSAQQFPDLHSELNLSSLELGDSALYFCASSVGLAGVFTGELFFGEGSRLTVL.

The chain couples TRBV2 to TRBJ2-2, with D possibly matching TRBD1 (6 bases). Deletions cut 1 base from V and 6 bases from J, with 9 bases between. CDR3 length equals 14 residues. Germline CDR1 SNHLY, CDR2 FYNNEI. The CDR3 loop reads CASSEVTGSGELFF. In DNA form, the CDR3 reads TGTGCCAGCAGTGAAGTCACAGGGTCCGGGGAGCTGTTTTTT.

The V and J genes are TRBV2 and TRBJ2-3, with TRBD1 as a possible D gene (8 bases). The CDR3 has 14 amino acids. The germline CDR1 and CDR2 sequences are SNHLY and FYNNEI. V was trimmed by 6 bases and J by 8 bases, leaving 18 bases between them. The CDR3 region is CASRDGQGGGTQYF. The DNA of the CDR3 is TGTGCCAGCAGGGACGGACAGGGAGGGGGTACGCAGTATTTT.

CDR3 amino acids: CASSERDLFTDTQYF. CDR3 coding DNA: TGCGCCAGCAGTGAGAGGGACCTTTTCACAGATACGCAGTATTTT. The chain couples TRBV10-1 to TRBJ2-3, with D possibly called TRBD1 or TRBD2 (5 bases each). This CDR3 spans 15 amino acids. Trimming removed 2 bases at V and 2 bases at J, with 11 bases between. Germline loops: CDR1 WNHNN, CDR2 SYGVQD (reference sequence).